This T cell receptor beta chain was retrieved from a study of CD8 T cells in ankylosing spondylitis. This CDR3 is built from 12 residues. V was shortened by 3 bases and J by 10 bases, with 10 bases between the two germline ends. Per germline, CDR1 ENHRY and CDR2 SYGVKD. Broader study findings: Apparently characteristic of ankylosing spondylitis blood was a TCR beta motif (roughly 8 highly homologous variants).

In TCRdb, the 5' RACE reads were re-called with MiXCR into one record per CDR3 protein. The table shows around 480,000 distinct CDR3 sequences, with approximately 17% occurring only once. With respect to this clonotype: The antigen is undetermined.

The gene calls are TRBV10-3 and TRBJ2-1, with a tentative D call TRBD1 (6 bases). The specimen sequenced was blood, either unsorted or a sorted T cell fraction (not recorded which). The clonotype originates from a male donor with ankylosing spondylitis. CDR3: CAISDRDTEQFF. CDR3 in DNA: TGTGCCATCAGTGATAGGGACACCGAGCAGTTCTTC.